The 20 T cell receptor beta chains in this list originate from one sample, sequenced in a study of blood T cell repertoires in COVID-19. Some clones are missing from TCRdb's copy, which holds only in-frame ones; the method was immunoSEQ multiplex PCR. Of some 250,000 clones listed, 80% to 90% were seen once; the top ten hold about 1.9%. Sample: PBMCs or T cells enriched from blood (not recorded which). The receptors were gathered from a woman aged 45-65 years who had recovered from COVID-19.

The V gene is TRBV6-1, the J gene TRBJ2-2, with TRBD2 identical over 10 bases. V gave up 2 bases and J gave up 5 bases; unmatched junction bases: 17. In germline, CDR1 is MNHNS, CDR2 SASEGT. This CDR3 has 20 amino acids. The CDR3 region is CASSEFYLWIGTSETGELFF. The CDR3 DNA reads as TGTGCCAGCAGTGAATTTTATCTTTGGATCGGGACTAGCGAAACCGGGGAGCTGTTTTTT.

The gene calls are TRBV27 and TRBJ1-6; D may be TRBD1 (5 bases). V dropped 5 bases and J dropped 9 bases, with 14 bases sitting between them. The CDR3 totals 14 residues. The germline CDR1 and CDR2 sequences are MNHEY and SMNVEV (reference sequence). In DNA, the CDR3 is TGTGCCAGCAGTCCGGACAAGAGAACTTCACCCCTCCACTTT. Amino acids: CASSPDKRTSPLHF.

The chain links TRBV7-6 to TRBJ1-5, with TRBD1 identical over 7 bases. Germline V gene sequence: CDR1 SGHVS, CDR2 FNYEAQ. With V trimmed by 4 bases and J by 5 bases, 2 bases remained unmatched. The CDR3 runs 13 residues. CDR3 amino acids: CASSYGTDQPQHF. In DNA, the CDR3 is TGTGCCAGCAGCTACGGGACAGATCAGCCCCAGCATTTT.

The rearrangement uses TRBV21-1 and TRBJ2-7; TRBD2 was called by the table and not checked on the DNA. TRBV21-1 corresponds to a pseudogene. The CDR3 has 15 amino acids. The CDR3 DNA is TGTGCCAGCAGCAATGAACTACAAAGCTCCTACGAGCAGTACTTC. The encoded protein is CASSNELQSSYEQYF.

The genes are TRBV10-3 and TRBJ2-7, with 7 bases fitting TRBD1. V lost 10 bases and J lost 2; bases outside the gene matches: 11. Germline V lookup: CDR1 ENHRY, CDR2 SYGVKD. The CDR3 contains 14 residues. The CDR3 DNA is TGTGCCACGAAACTTGGGACAGAAGCCTACGAGCAGTACTTC. Translated, it gives CATKLGTEAYEQYF.

J is TRBJ2-1 and V is TRBV27; a weak D match, TRBD2 (6 bases). CDR1 and CDR2 from the germline V gene are MNHEY and SMNVEV (reference sequence). CDR3 length: 14 amino acids. Trimming took 2 bases from V and 7 from J, leaving 12 bases between them. The CDR3 DNA reads TGTGCCAGCAGTTTAGCGGGGTTGGGGAATGAGCAGTTCTTC. Its protein product is CASSLAGLGNEQFF.

This clone was recorded only once. The rearrangement joins TRBV19 to TRBJ1-4, with 9 positions matching TRBD1. Trimming removed 6 bases from V and 8 bases from J; junction bases left unmatched: 10. The length of the CDR3 is 15 residues. In germline, CDR1 is LNHDA, CDR2 SQIVND (reference sequence). CDR3: CASRDPGGQGEKLFF. The DNA for the CDR3 is TGTGCCAGTAGGGATCCGGGGGGACAGGGCGAAAAACTGTTTTTT. Variable domain in full (rest from reference TRBV19 and TRBJ1-4): DGGITQSPKYLFRKEGQNVTLSCEQNLNHDAMYWYRQDPGQGLRLIYYSQIVNDFQKGDIAEGYSVSREKKESFPLTVTSAQKNPTAFYLCASRDPGGQGEKLFFGSGTQLSVL.

The chain uses TRBV10-2 and TRBJ2-5; 8 positions match TRBD2. The length of the CDR3 is 15 residues. V gave up 2 bases and J gave up 4 bases; unmatched junction bases: 6. Germline CDR1 WSHSY, CDR2 SAAADI. CDR3 region: CASSEERELGETQYF. The CDR3 bases are TGCGCCAGCAGTGAGGAGCGGGAGTTAGGAGAGACCCAGTACTTC.

This clone was recorded only once. The rearrangement joins TRBV9 to TRBJ2-2; tentative D call: TRBD2 (6 bases). The V and J ends lost 5 bases and 6 bases respectively, with 8 bases between them. From germline, CDR1 is SGDLS and CDR2 YYNGEE. The length of the CDR3 is 12 residues. CDR3 nucleotide sequence: TGTGCCAGCAGGGGGGAGGCCGGGGAGCTGTTTTTT. Amino acids: CASRGEAGELFF.

The V and J genes are TRBV28 and TRBJ2-1, with D perhaps matching TRBD2 (6 bases). This CDR3 has 18 amino acids. Looked up from germline, CDR1 is MDHEN and CDR2 is SYDVKM. The V end was cut by 8 bases, the J end by 2 bases, with 25 bases between. The CDR3 DNA follows: TGTGCCAGCTCCACTGGCTTCTTAGCGGAGGCCCCCTACAATGAGCAGTTCTTC. Residues: CASSTGFLAEAPYNEQFF.

The rearrangement uses TRBV28 and TRBJ1-1, with D perhaps matching TRBD1 (5 bases). V lost 5 bases to trimming and J lost 1 base, with 11 bases between them. The CDR3 sequence is 14 residues long. Looked up from germline, CDR1 is MDHEN and CDR2 is SYDVKM. The CDR3, as DNA: TGTGCCAGCAGTGAGCCGACAGAGAACACTGAAGCTTTCTTT. Translating gives CASSEPTENTEAFF.

This clone was seen a single time. CDR3 in DNA: TGTGCCAGCCACAGGGGGATGAACACTGAAGCTTTCTTT. It is translated as CASHRGMNTEAFF. This chain joins TRBV28 and TRBJ1-1; 8 positions match TRBD1. With 8 bases clipped from V and 0 bases from J, the junction kept 2 bases outside the gene matches. CDR1 is MDHEN and CDR2 is SYDVKM in the germline V gene. This CDR3 comprises 13 residues. Full variable domain (outside the CDR3, taken from reference TRBV28 and TRBJ1-1): DVKVTQSSRYLVKRTGEKVFLECVQDMDHENMFWYRQDPGLGLRLIYFSYDVKMKEKGDIPEGYSVSREKKERFSLILESASTNQTSMYLCASHRGMNTEAFFGQGTRLTVV.

V gene TRBV18 combines with J gene TRBJ1-4, with D hard to call. The CDR3 is 17 residues long. Germline values: CDR1 KGHSH, CDR2 LQKENI. Trimming removed 1 base from V and 0 bases from J, with 12 bases in between. CDR3 nucleotide sequence: TGTGCCAGCTCACCACTAGATCCTCGAACAACTAATGAAAAACTGTTTTTT. This translates into CASSPLDPRTTNEKLFF. Using reference TRBV18 and TRBJ1-4 for the parts outside the CDR3, the full variable domain is NAGVMQNPRHLVRRRGQEARLRCSPMKGHSHVYWYRQLPEEGLKFMVYLQKENIIDESGMPKERFSAEFPKEGPSILRIQQVVRGDSAAYFCASSPLDPRTTNEKLFFGSGTQLSVL.

The CDR3, as DNA: TGTGCCAGCAGCCCAATAGGACTTTCGAACACTGAAGCTTTCTTT. Protein: CASSPIGLSNTEAFF. J is TRBJ1-1 and V is TRBV6-5; D uncertain. The CDR3 consists of 15 residues. The V end lost 6 bases, the J end lost 1 base, and 15 bases lay between the germline ends. Germline lookup yields CDR1 MNHEY and CDR2 SVGAGI.

CDR3 in amino acids: CASSQMPYERGHGELFF. The DNA for the CDR3 is TGTGCCAGCAGCCAAATGCCCTATGAGCGGGGGCACGGGGAGCTGTTTTTT. The chain joins TRBV4-2 to TRBJ2-2; 8 bases map to TRBD2. CDR3 length equals 17 residues. Losses at the gene ends were 2 bases for V and 7 bases for J; bases not matched to a gene: 12. CDR1 is LGHNA and CDR2 is YNFKEQ in the germline V gene.

CDR3 nucleotides: TGTGCCAGTAGTATAGTACTAGCGGGTGGGGAGACCCAGTACTTC. As protein: CASSIVLAGGETQYF. The chain recombines TRBV19 with TRBJ2-5, with 9 bases fitting TRBD2. Unmatched junction bases numbered 5, after V lost 1 base and J lost 5 bases. This CDR3 comprises 15 residues. Germline V CDR1 and CDR2: LNHDA, SQIVND (reference sequence).

The chain couples TRBV7-2 to TRBJ2-6, with D unresolved. The V end lost 5 bases, the J end lost 0 bases, and 8 bases lay between the germline ends. Germline-derived CDR1 and CDR2 are SGHTA and FQGNSA. The CDR3 extends over 15 amino acids. CDR3 DNA: TGTGCCAGCAGCCCCACCGGCTCTGGGGCCAACGTCCTGACTTTC. It specifies CASSPTGSGANVLTF.

The chain is built from TRBV6-6 and TRBJ1-1, with a weak D call TRBD1 (5 bases). Deletions cut 5 bases from V and 0 bases from J, with 16 bases between. The CDR3 is 16 residues long. Germline V gene lookup returns CDR1 MNHNY and CDR2 SVGAGI (reference sequence). The CDR3 sequence is CASSRLGGGMNTEAFF. DNA of the CDR3: TGTGCCAGCAGTCGACTCGGGGGGGGAATGAACACTGAAGCTTTCTTT.

The rearrangement uses TRBV4-2 and TRBJ1-4; 8 nucleotides agree with TRBD1. Germline V gene lookup returns CDR1 LGHNA and CDR2 YNFKEQ. V lost 4 bases to trimming and J lost 3 bases; unmatched junction nucleotides: 4. The CDR3 length is 15 residues. The CDR3 is CASSPKTGANEKLFF. CDR3 sequence (DNA): TGTGCCAGCAGCCCAAAGACAGGGGCTAATGAAAAACTGTTTTTT.

The CDR3 reads CASSSTSSLTVPGEKLFF. DNA for the CDR3: TGTGCCAGCAGTTCTACCTCGTCACTGACAGTCCCGGGTGAAAAACTGTTTTTT. The chain combines TRBV6-2 or TRBV6-3 with TRBJ1-4, with D perhaps matching TRBD1 (5 bases). The germline CDR1 and CDR2 sequences are MNHEY and SVGEGT. V was cut by 4 bases and J by 7 bases, with 25 bases left in between. The CDR3 loop spans 18 amino acids.